The 7 T cell receptor beta chains reported below all come from one sample, sequenced in a study of cytomegalovirus exposure and HLA in healthy donors. The primer mix had 60 Vbeta and 13 Jbeta primers. The repertoire was sequenced with immunoSEQ multiplex PCR; TCRdb's copy has only in-frame clones and lacks some. The top ten hold under 2.5% of the sample, which has some 130,000 clones, roughly four fifths seen once. Source material: PBMCs. The receptors were gathered from a young man in good health and CMV-seronegative.

The V gene is TRBV2, the J gene TRBJ2-3, with D hard to call. Trimming cost V 10 bases and J 0 bases, with 20 bases left between them. This CDR3 region has 16 residues. Germline V gene sequence: CDR1 SNHLY, CDR2 FYNNEI. CDR3 sequence: CATTGIEHDSTDTQYF. The CDR3 nucleotides are TGTGCCACAACCGGTATAGAGCACGATAGCACAGATACGCAGTATTTT.

This sequence joins TRBV5-1 and TRBJ2-2; 8 bases map to TRBD2. V dropped 2 bases and J dropped 5; count of bases not matched to a gene: 5. The CDR3 loop spans 15 amino acids. Germline assignment: CDR1 SGHRS and CDR2 YFSETQ. The CDR3 sequence is CASSLSGRTTGELFF. DNA of the CDR3: TGCGCCAGCAGCTTAAGCGGGAGAACTACCGGGGAGCTGTTTTTT.

Points on this clone: The germline gene is not matched at one end of the junction; a read error may be the cause. The rearrangement links TRBV30 to TRBJ2-7; D is ambiguous. The CDR3 spans 12 residues. From germline, CDR1 is GTSNPN and CDR2 SVGIG (reference sequence). CDR3 nucleotide sequence: TGTGCCTGGAGTGTAAATAATCAGTTCCCGAACTTC. Translated, it gives CAWSVNNQFPNF.

A note on this clone: The junction departs from the called germline gene at one end, perhaps through a read error. The chain uses TRBV7-7 and TRBJ2-1, with 7 bases aligning to TRBD2. Germline V CDR1 and CDR2: SSHAT, FNYEAQ (reference sequence). The CDR3 loop spans 15 amino acids. The CDR3 spells CASSWGTGGFNEQFF. The CDR3 coding sequence is TGTGCTAGCAGCTGGGGGACGGGAGGCTTTAATGAGCAGTTCTTC.

This rearrangement joins TRBV27 to TRBJ2-7; no definite D call. Between the trimmed V and J ends, which lost 2 bases and 0 bases, there was a span of 8 bases. The CDR3 loop spans 14 amino acids. CDR1 and CDR2 from the germline V gene are MNHEY and SMNVEV (reference sequence). CDR3 coding DNA: TGTGCCAGCAGTTTACACACCCGCTCCTACGAGCAGTACTTC. Translating it yields CASSLHTRSYEQYF.

This chain uses TRBV28 with TRBJ1-3; 10 bases agree with TRBD1. The J segment lost 0 bases and the V segment lost 10 bases, leaving 9 bases of the junction unmatched. The germline V gene has CDR1 MDHEN and CDR2 SYDVKM. This CDR3 region has 16 residues. The CDR3 region is CAIRPGTGVSGNTIYF. DNA for the CDR3: TGTGCCATCAGGCCCGGGACAGGGGTCTCTGGAAACACCATATATTTT.

The chain links TRBV28 to TRBJ1-5; unclear D gene. This CDR3 is 12 amino acids long. The V end was cut by 5 bases, the J end by 7 bases, with 9 bases between. Germline-derived CDR1 and CDR2 are MDHEN and SYDVKM. The CDR3 region has the DNA TGTGCCAGCAGTACAGTTAAGCAGCCCCAGCATTTT. Translation gives CASSTVKQPQHF.